Following are 32 T cell receptor beta chains from one sample sequenced in a study of HIV-infected children after antiretroviral therapy interruption. RNA-based 3' RACE libraries used unique molecular identifiers. TCRdb used MiXCR to reprocess the 3' RACE reads, holding one entry per CDR3 protein. The sample lists about 86,000 distinct CDR3 sequences; about 7.2% were seen once. Treatment meaning: PENTA 11 planned treatment interruption arm or continuous ART arm. The sample was CD45RA+ CD4+ T cells from PBMCs, pooled from several time points, taken from a donor given antiretroviral therapy, either interrupted or continuous. Subset of the sample: naive CD4+ CD45RA+ CD45RO- T cells. The receptors shown here come from a pool of human donors with HIV.

Of note for this clonotype: This may be a read error, as it is one base from a much larger clone. V is TRBV5-1 and J is TRBJ2-7, with D unresolved. Germline CDR1 SGHRS, CDR2 YFSETQ. The CDR3 totals 14 residues. Between the trimmed V and J ends, which lost 4 bases and 5 bases, there was a span of 16 bases. The CDR3 sequence: CASSEAVGDNEQYF. The CDR3 region has the DNA TGCGCCAGCAGCGAAGCCGTAGGAGATAACGAGCAGTACTTC.

The chain carries TRBV20-1 and TRBJ2-7; TRBD2 matches 8 bases. The V and J ends lost 2 bases and 0 bases, in that order; junction bases with no gene match: 6. The length of the CDR3 is 15 residues. Germline CDR1 DFQATT, CDR2 SNEGSKA (reference sequence). CDR3 in amino acids: CSARWSGGSSYEQYF. The CDR3 DNA follows: TGCAGTGCTAGATGGAGCGGGGGCTCCTCCTACGAGCAGTACTTC.

This clonotype was seen many times. The chain employs TRBV7-2 and TRBJ1-2; a weak D match, TRBD1 (6 bases). V lost 6 bases, J lost 7 bases, and 9 bases lay in between. CDR1 SGHTA and CDR2 FQGNSA come from the germline V gene. The CDR3 contains 11 residues. CDR3 residues: CASRSRGGYTF. The CDR3 region has the DNA TGTGCCAGCAGGAGCAGGGGTGGCTACACCTTC.

This clonotype was recorded at least ten times. The chain combines TRBV20-1 with TRBJ2-1, with 13 bases that match TRBD2. This CDR3 region has 14 residues. Germline V CDR1 and CDR2: DFQATT, SNEGSKA (reference sequence). The V and J ends lost 5 bases and 7 bases, in that order; junction bases with no gene match: 5. The CDR3 DNA is TGCAGTGCTCGGACTAGCGGGAGAGGTAATGAGCAGTTCTTC. It is translated as CSARTSGRGNEQFF.

This clonotype came up many times. V gene TRBV13 combines with J gene TRBJ2-1, with 7 positions matching TRBD2. The J segment lost 4 bases and the V segment lost 2 bases, leaving 5 bases of the junction unmatched. This CDR3 is 15 amino acids long. Germline loops: CDR1 PRHDT, CDR2 FYEKMQ (reference sequence). This chain's CDR3 is CASSLSLAEYNEQFF. The CDR3 DNA reads TGTGCCAGCAGCTTATCTCTAGCGGAGTACAATGAGCAGTTCTTC.

In its sample, this clonotype was seen many times. The chain has TRBV3-1 and TRBJ1-1; D remains unclear. Per the germline V gene, CDR1 is LGHDT and CDR2 is YNNKEL (reference sequence). The CDR3 runs 15 residues. V shed 0 bases and J shed 4 bases, with 12 bases lying between them. CDR3 nucleotide sequence: TGTGCCAGCAGCCAAGAAGTCGGCACTTCCACTGAAGCTTTCTTT. As protein: CASSQEVGTSTEAFF.

This clonotype was observed many times. The chain carries TRBV24-1 and TRBJ2-2, with D possibly TRBD1 on 5 matching bases. Germline-derived CDR1 and CDR2 are KGHDR and SFDVKD. V was trimmed by 4 bases and J by 2 bases, leaving 7 bases between them. CDR3 length: 14 amino acids. CDR3 protein: CATSEQGNTGELFF. DNA for the CDR3: TGTGCCACCAGTGAGCAGGGAAACACCGGGGAGCTGTTTTTT.

This clonotype appeared many times. This sequence joins TRBV19 and TRBJ1-4; D call uncertain. Trimming removed 8 bases at V and 8 bases at J, with 21 bases between. CDR3 length: 15 amino acids. Germline CDR1 is LNHDA and CDR2 is SQIVND (reference sequence). CDR3 sequence: CASGDTHRRWEKLFF. CDR3 in DNA: TGTGCCAGTGGGGATACTCACCGGAGATGGGAAAAACTGTTTTTT.

This clonotype occurred many times. The chain links TRBV20-1 to TRBJ1-2; no clear D gene. This CDR3 comprises 13 residues. Trimming removed 6 bases at V and 5 bases at J, with 16 bases between. Germline-derived CDR1 and CDR2 are DFQATT and SNEGSKA (reference sequence). The CDR3 is CSASPHASYGYTF. The CDR3 nucleotides are TGCAGTGCATCCCCTCATGCGTCGTATGGCTACACCTTC.

This clonotype was counted ten times or more. The chain links TRBV7-2 to TRBJ2-2, with D possibly TRBD2 on 5 matching bases. V was pared by 2 bases and J by 1 base, with 8 bases between. The CDR3 sequence is 15 residues long. Looked up from germline, CDR1 is SGHTA and CDR2 is FQGNSA. CDR3: CASSLSGMNTGELFF. The CDR3 nucleotides are TGTGCCAGCAGCTTATCCGGGATGAACACCGGGGAGCTGTTTTTT.

The gene calls are TRBV19 and TRBJ1-3, with D unclear. The germline V and J ends were trimmed by 3 bases and 5 bases, with 2 bases remaining between them. CDR1 is LNHDA, CDR2 SQIVND, per germline (reference sequence). The CDR3 totals 11 residues. This chain's CDR3 is CASSIRNTIYF. CDR3 nucleotide sequence: TGTGCCAGTAGTATTAGAAACACCATATATTTT.

The gene calls are TRBV6-2 or TRBV6-3 and TRBJ2-7; tentative D call: TRBD2 (6 bases). Germline CDR1 and CDR2: MNHEY and SVGEGT. The CDR3 has 15 residues. Trimming stripped 6 bases from V and 6 bases from J, with 21 bases between. CDR3 sequence reads: CASSTYTGTSLEQYF. As DNA, the CDR3 is TGTGCCAGCAGCACATACACCGGGACTTCCCTCGAGCAGTACTTC.

This clonotype was picked up a small number of times. This sequence joins TRBV2 and TRBJ2-3; D perhaps matches TRBD2 (7 bases). Germline assignment: CDR1 SNHLY and CDR2 FYNNEI. This CDR3 is built from 14 residues. Trimming took off 7 bases at V and 4 bases at J, with 15 bases between the two ends. The CDR3 coding sequence is TGTGCCAGCAAGGGAAAGGGGGGGGCAGATACGCAGTATTTT. This sequence encodes CASKGKGGADTQYF. Full variable domain (rest looked up from reference TRBV2 and TRBJ2-3): EPEVTQTPSHQVTQMGQEVILRCVPISNHLYFYWYRQILGQKVEFLVSFYNNEISEKSEIFDDQFSVERPDGSNFTLKIRSTKLEDSAMYFCASKGKGGADTQYFGPGTRLTVL.

The rearrangement uses TRBV19 and TRBJ1-1, with 8 bases matching TRBD1. Germline lookup yields CDR1 LNHDA and CDR2 SQIVND (reference sequence). This CDR3 has 14 residues. J lost 3 bases, V lost 7 bases, and 7 bases had no gene match. Here the CDR3 reads CASTSDRADTEAFF. As DNA, the CDR3 is TGTGCCAGTACCTCGGACAGGGCGGACACTGAAGCTTTCTTT.

This clonotype was observed many times. V is TRBV20-1 and J is TRBJ2-7, with D perhaps TRBD2 (5 bases). Germline-derived CDR1 and CDR2 are DFQATT and SNEGSKA (reference sequence). V shed 8 bases and J shed 4 bases, with 15 bases lying between them. The CDR3 has 12 residues. CDR3 bases: TGCAGTACATCCGGGGTAGGGTACGAGCAGTACTTC. Protein sequence: CSTSGVGYEQYF.

This clonotype was detected many times. This chain joins TRBV20-1 and TRBJ1-2; D perhaps matches TRBD1 (6 bases). Trimming cost V 3 bases and J 8 bases, with 22 bases left between them. Per germline, CDR1 DFQATT and CDR2 SNEGSKA (reference sequence). The CDR3 runs 15 residues. The CDR3 DNA is TGCAGTGCTAGTGACATTCCGGGGGCCATTGAGGGCTACACCTTC. It translates to CSASDIPGAIEGYTF.

This clonotype was found many times. The CDR3 is CASSPQIKETQYF. The CDR3 DNA follows: TGCGCCAGCAGCCCCCAGATTAAAGAGACCCAGTACTTC. The rearrangement uses TRBV5-1 and TRBJ2-5, with D unclear. From germline, CDR1 is SGHRS and CDR2 YFSETQ. Trimming removed 4 bases from V and 3 bases from J, with 10 bases in between. The CDR3 sequence is 13 residues long.

This clonotype was observed at least ten times. The CDR3 sequence is CASRDRSPEFF. The CDR3 nucleotides read TGTGCCAGCAGGGATCGTAGTCCGGAGTTCTTC. J is TRBJ2-1 and V is TRBV28; D remains unclear. Trimming took off 6 bases at V and 14 bases at J, with 14 bases between the two ends. The CDR3 spans 11 residues. Germline CDR1 and CDR2: MDHEN and SYDVKM.

The table lists this clonotype with a few counts. The chain's CDR3 is CASSLGQYSNQPQHF. For the CDR3, the DNA is TGTGCCAGCAGCTTAGGACAGTATAGCAATCAGCCCCAGCATTTT. J is TRBJ1-5 and V is TRBV5-8, with a possible D match to TRBD1 (6 bases). The germline CDR1 and CDR2 sequences are SGHTS and YDEGEE. The CDR3 is 15 amino acids. Trimming left V 2 bases short and J 0 bases short, with 9 bases between.

The chain joins TRBV7-8 to TRBJ2-7, with 8 nucleotides matching TRBD2. This CDR3 spans 15 amino acids. Trimming removed 5 bases from V and 3 bases from J; junction bases left unmatched: 9. Germline assignment: CDR1 SGHVS and CDR2 FQNEAQ. The CDR3 sequence is CASSHREGLGYEQYF. The CDR3 nucleotides read TGTGCCAGCAGCCACCGGGAGGGATTAGGCTACGAGCAGTACTTC.

This clonotype was picked up many times. The chain employs TRBV12-3 or TRBV12-4 and TRBJ1-3; no definite D call. V was cut by 3 bases and J by 8 bases, with 14 bases left in between. The length of the CDR3 is 14 residues. In nucleotides, the CDR3 is TGTGCCAGCAGTTTCTCGGGCGCCGGTTACACCATATATTTT. Translated: CASSFSGAGYTIYF.

This clonotype came up many times. The rearrangement uses TRBV18 and TRBJ2-5; possible D gene TRBD2, 6 bases. V lost 3 bases and J 5 bases, leaving 10 bases between the germline ends. Germline values: CDR1 KGHSH, CDR2 LQKENI. The CDR3 has 13 residues. The CDR3 DNA reads as TGTGCCAGCTCACCCGGGACTTTGGAGACCCAGTACTTC. It is translated as CASSPGTLETQYF.

This clonotype was seen many times. This sequence joins TRBV20-1 and TRBJ1-2; D is undetermined. This CDR3 region has 13 residues. Germline CDR1 is DFQATT and CDR2 is SNEGSKA (reference sequence). With 3 bases removed from V and 6 bases from J, the gap between germline ends came to 14 bases. The CDR3 protein is CSASPVGQDGYTF. The CDR3 nucleotides read TGCAGTGCTAGTCCTGTTGGGCAGGATGGCTACACCTTC.

This clonotype was seen ten or more times. V gene TRBV24-1 combines with J gene TRBJ2-2, with D unclear. Germline values: CDR1 KGHDR, CDR2 SFDVKD. CDR3 length: 10 amino acids. V was clipped by 9 bases and J by 7 bases, with 5 bases between them. This chain's CDR3 is CATPIGELFF. The CDR3 DNA is TGTGCCACCCCAATCGGGGAGCTGTTTTTT.

J is TRBJ1-1 and V is TRBV12-3 or TRBV12-4, with D perhaps matching TRBD1 (6 bases). This CDR3 spans 13 amino acids. V was cut by 5 bases and J by 5 bases, with 12 bases left in between. CDR3 region: CASSEVQGTEAFF. The CDR3 region has the DNA TGTGCCAGCAGTGAAGTCCAGGGGACTGAAGCTTTCTTT.

This clonotype was seen at least ten times. The rearrangement links TRBV19 to TRBJ2-6; D perhaps matches TRBD1 (5 bases). The ends were cut back, 4 bases at V and 0 bases at J, with 7 bases in the middle. The CDR3 runs 15 residues. The germline gives CDR1 LNHDA, CDR2 SQIVND (reference sequence). CDR3 bases: TGTGCCAGTAGTAGACAGTTCTCTGGGGCCAACGTCCTGACTTTC. Its translation: CASSRQFSGANVLTF.

This clonotype was recorded at least ten times. V gene TRBV25-1 combines with J gene TRBJ1-6; possible D gene TRBD1, 5 bases. The CDR3 covers 14 residues. Deletions cut 3 bases from V and 8 bases from J, with 11 bases between. CDR1 MGHDK and CDR2 SYGVNS come from the germline V gene. For the CDR3, the DNA is TGTGCCAGCAGTGAGCCAGGGAACTATTCACCCCTCCACTTT. This gives the protein CASSEPGNYSPLHF.

The rearrangement uses TRBV27 and TRBJ2-7; D perhaps matches TRBD2 (5 bases). V lost 1 base and J lost 0, with 10 bases in between. This CDR3 is built from 15 residues. Germline loops: CDR1 MNHEY, CDR2 SMNVEV (reference sequence). The CDR3 here is CASSLWLGSSYEQYF. The CDR3 coding sequence is TGTGCCAGCAGTTTATGGCTGGGGAGCTCCTACGAGCAGTACTTC.

In this sample, this clonotype turned up many times. The chain recombines TRBV7-9 with TRBJ1-6; no reliable D call. CDR1 is SEHNR and CDR2 is FQNEAQ in the germline V gene (reference sequence). The CDR3 loop spans 14 amino acids. Trimming left V 1 base short and J 9 bases short, with 10 bases between. CDR3 in amino acids: CASSLGARLSPLHF. The CDR3 nucleotides read TGTGCCAGCAGCTTAGGCGCCCGGCTTTCACCCCTCCACTTT. The whole variable domain, filled in from reference TRBV7-9 and TRBJ1-6, reads DTGVSQNPRHKITKRGQNVTFRCDPISEHNRLYWYRQTLGQGPEFLTYFQNEAQLEKSRLLSDRFSAERPKGSFSTLEIQRTEQGDSAMYLCASSLGARLSPLHFGNGTRLTVT.

This clonotype was detected many times. The chain has TRBV5-1 and TRBJ2-3, with a tentative D call TRBD2 (5 bases). V was cut by 4 bases and J by 4 bases, with 13 bases left in between. The CDR3 consists of 14 residues. The germline V gene has CDR1 SGHRS and CDR2 YFSETQ. The CDR3 coding sequence is TGCGCCAGCAGCCCAGGACTCGGAGCAGATACGCAGTATTTT. Translating gives CASSPGLGADTQYF.

The sample holds many counts of this clonotype. The chain is built from TRBV11-3 and TRBJ2-1, with 7 bases matching TRBD1. Per the germline V gene, CDR1 is SGHNT and CDR2 is YENEEA. The CDR3 covers 13 residues. Germline trimming cut 5 bases from V and 3 bases from J; bases unmatched to any gene: 1. The CDR3 sequence is CASSGDSYNEQFF. The CDR3, as DNA: TGTGCCAGCAGCGGGGACAGCTACAATGAGCAGTTCTTC.

This clonotype showed up many times. The chain uses TRBV5-1 and TRBJ1-1; D uncertain. V shed 0 bases and J shed 1 base, with 10 bases lying between them. The CDR3 covers 15 residues. Germline-derived CDR1 and CDR2 are SGHRS and YFSETQ. This CDR3 reads CASSLDVGGNTEAFF. The CDR3 nucleotides are TGCGCCAGCAGCTTGGATGTAGGAGGGAACACTGAAGCTTTCTTT.